This record covers a single TCR beta chain. Profiling relied on immunoSEQ multiplex PCR, and the TCRdb table lists in-frame clones only, not all of them. This table has 65,000 to 90,000 clones, 80% to 90% appearing once. The entry originates in a study of radiotherapy plus CTLA-4 blockade in lung cancer. CDR1 and CDR2 from the germline V gene are GTSNPN and SVGIG (reference sequence). The CDR3 spans 16 residues. V was cut by 3 bases and J by 5 bases, with 20 bases left in between. Sequencing was performed on peripheral blood, taken from a patient treated with radiotherapy plus ipilimumab. This clonotype was obtained from a human donor with non-small cell lung cancer that progressed on radiotherapy plus ipilimumab. The J gene is TRBJ1-5, the V gene TRBV30, with D possibly matching TRBD1 (5 bases). CDR3 sequence (DNA): TGTGCCTGGAGCCCCGGGGTGGGGACGAGGGATCAGCCCCAGCATTTT. Its protein product is CAWSPGVGTRDQPQHF.